The present entry profiles one TCR beta chain with its context. No antigen is known for it. This specimen belongs to a study of shared clonotypes between healthy human individuals. CDR3 length: 13 residues. Per germline, CDR1 SNHLY and CDR2 FYNNEI. V dropped 6 bases and J dropped 5 bases, with 11 bases sitting between them. Study-wide results and caveats: Relative to clonotypes present in all four donors, those not shared had lower generation probabilities.

Every subset had its genomic DNA shared out evenly among several immunoSEQ plates. Profiled with immunoSEQ multiplex PCR; TCRdb holds only in-frame clones, not every one. Here the sample spans roughly 2.6 million clones, around 94% being singletons. The receptor was derived from a man aged 18 to 30 in good health. The sample comprised naive CD4+ T cells sorted from blood. Subset specified: CD45RA+ positively selected. The rearrangement joins TRBV2 to TRBJ2-1; D is unresolved. The chain's CDR3 is CASSPMTDNEQFF. The CDR3 coding sequence is TGTGCCAGCAGCCCCATGACCGACAATGAGCAGTTCTTC.